The 8 T cell receptor beta chains in this list originate from one sample, sequenced in a study of T cell repertoires in ileal Crohn's disease. Clones were read by immunoSEQ multiplex PCR, and TCRdb kept only the in-frame ones, dropping some. The table lists around 8,600 clones, about 80% of them singletons, with about 4.3% in the top ten. Sequenced: ileal tissue. These receptors all come from an adult with Crohn's disease.

The CDR3 is CASSSGTTSTDTQYF. CDR3 DNA: TGTGCCAGCAGCTCCGGGACTACTAGCACAGATACGCAGTATTTT. The chain uses TRBV11-2 and TRBJ2-3; 7 bases fit TRBD2. CDR3 length: 15 amino acids. J lost 0 bases, V lost 4 bases, and 4 bases had no gene match. Germline V gene lookup returns CDR1 SGHAT and CDR2 FQNNGV.

V and J are TRBV20-1 and TRBJ1-4; D uncertain. Per germline, CDR1 DFQATT and CDR2 SNEGSKA (reference sequence). The CDR3 extends over 11 amino acids. V lost 2 bases, J lost 8 bases, and 6 bases lay in between. CDR3 nucleotides: TGCAGTGCTAGAAGCGGGGAAAAACTGTTTTTT. As protein: CSARSGEKLFF.

The CDR3 region is CASSREGTSGRNEFF. CDR3 in DNA: TGCGCCAGCTCCCGAGAAGGGACTAGCGGGAGGAATGAGTTCTTC. The chain joins TRBV5-1 to TRBJ2-1; the match to TRBD2 covers 15 bases. Germline loops: CDR1 SGHRS, CDR2 YFSETQ. Trimming took 7 bases from V and 14 from J; bases not matched to a gene: 13. The CDR3 spans 15 residues.

This clone has just a few counts. The chain combines TRBV5-6 with TRBJ2-7; possibly TRBD2 for D (6 bases). Trimming cost V 4 bases and J 3 bases, with 14 bases left between them. This CDR3 has 14 amino acids. CDR1 and CDR2 from the germline V gene are SGHDT and YYEEEE. In DNA form, the CDR3 reads TGTGCCAGCAGCCCCGGGGGAAGCGGCTACGAGCAGTACTTC. Amino acids: CASSPGGSGYEQYF.

This sequence joins TRBV23-1 and TRBJ1-1; weak D call: TRBD1 (5 bases). TRBV23-1 is an ORF; its function is uncertain. V was shortened by 4 bases and J by 0 bases, with 9 bases between the two germline ends. The CDR3 is 14 residues long. In DNA form, the CDR3 reads TGCGCCAGCAGTCCCGACAGCTTGAACACTGAAGCTTTCTTT. It translates to CASSPDSLNTEAFF.

V is TRBV5-4 and J is TRBJ1-2, with D tentatively TRBD1 (5 bases). CDR1 and CDR2 (germline): SGHNT, YYREEE (reference sequence). CDR3 length: 12 amino acids. Trimming removed 4 bases at V and 5 bases at J, with 9 bases between. The CDR3 protein is CASSTAGYGYTF. CDR3 nucleotide sequence: TGTGCCAGCAGCACAGCAGGGTATGGCTACACCTTC.

The CDR3 reads CASSSQGGTGTPYEQYF. In DNA, the CDR3 is TGTGCCAGCAGCTCCCAAGGGGGGACAGGGACCCCCTACGAGCAGTACTTC. The chain is built from TRBV5-4 and TRBJ2-7, with TRBD1 identical over 9 bases. The germline CDR1 and CDR2 sequences are SGHNT and YYREEE (reference sequence). The CDR3 has 17 residues. The junction had 12 bases not matched to a gene; V was cut back by 3 bases and J by 2 bases.

The chain carries TRBV9 and TRBJ2-5; D perhaps matches TRBD1 (5 bases). Trimming shortened V by 4 bases and J by 1 base, and 14 bases separated the two germline ends. Germline values: CDR1 SGDLS, CDR2 YYNGEE. There are 15 residues in the CDR3. The CDR3 protein is CASSPLGHIQETQYF. The CDR3, as DNA: TGTGCCAGCAGCCCCCTGGGGCACATCCAAGAGACCCAGTACTTC.